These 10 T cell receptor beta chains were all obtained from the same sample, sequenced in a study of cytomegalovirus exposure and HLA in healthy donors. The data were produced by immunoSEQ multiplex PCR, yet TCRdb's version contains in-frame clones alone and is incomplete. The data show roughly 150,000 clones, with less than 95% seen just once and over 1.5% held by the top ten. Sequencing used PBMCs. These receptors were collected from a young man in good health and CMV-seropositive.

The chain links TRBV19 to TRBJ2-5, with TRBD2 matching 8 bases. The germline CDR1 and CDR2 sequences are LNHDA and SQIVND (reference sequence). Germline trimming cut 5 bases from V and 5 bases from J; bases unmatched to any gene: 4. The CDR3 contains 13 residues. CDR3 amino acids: CASSGGGRETQYF. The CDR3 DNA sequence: TGTGCCAGTAGTGGAGGCGGGAGGGAGACCCAGTACTTC.

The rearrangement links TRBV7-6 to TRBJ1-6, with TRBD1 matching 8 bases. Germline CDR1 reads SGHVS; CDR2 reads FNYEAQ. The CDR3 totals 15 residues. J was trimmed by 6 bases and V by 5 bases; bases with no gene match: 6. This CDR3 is CASSVGQDINSPLHF. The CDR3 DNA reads TGTGCCAGCAGCGTGGGACAGGACATTAATTCACCCCTCCACTTT.

The CDR3 region has the DNA TGTGCCAGCAGGGACAGGGTCAAAAACATTCAGTACTTC. Encoded protein: CASRDRVKNIQYF. The rearrangement links TRBV28 to TRBJ2-4; 8 bases agree with TRBD1. This CDR3 comprises 13 residues. The germline CDR1 and CDR2 sequences are MDHEN and SYDVKM. V was pared by 6 bases and J by 3 bases, with 1 base of the junction left unmatched.

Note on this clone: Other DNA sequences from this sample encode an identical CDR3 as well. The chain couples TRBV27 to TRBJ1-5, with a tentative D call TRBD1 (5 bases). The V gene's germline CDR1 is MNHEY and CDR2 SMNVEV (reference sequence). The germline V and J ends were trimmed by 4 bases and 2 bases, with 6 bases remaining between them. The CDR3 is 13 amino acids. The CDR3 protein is CASSWGRNQPQHF. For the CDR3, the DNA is TGTGCCAGCAGTTGGGGCCGCAATCAGCCCCAGCATTTT.

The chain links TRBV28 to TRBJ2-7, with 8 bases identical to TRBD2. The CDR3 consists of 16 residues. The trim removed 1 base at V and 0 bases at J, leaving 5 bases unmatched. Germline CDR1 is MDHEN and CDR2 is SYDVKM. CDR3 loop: CASSLSLAGLSYEQYF. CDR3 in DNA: TGTGCCAGCAGTTTATCTCTAGCGGGCCTCTCCTACGAGCAGTACTTC. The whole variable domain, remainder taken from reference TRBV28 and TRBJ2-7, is DVKVTQSSRYLVKRTGEKVFLECVQDMDHENMFWYRQDPGLGLRLIYFSYDVKMKEKGDIPEGYSVSREKKERFSLILESASTNQTSMYLCASSLSLAGLSYEQYFGPGTRLTVT.

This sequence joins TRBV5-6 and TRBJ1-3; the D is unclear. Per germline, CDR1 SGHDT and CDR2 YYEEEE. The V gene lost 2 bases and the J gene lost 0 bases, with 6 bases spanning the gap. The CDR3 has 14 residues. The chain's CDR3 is CASSLAISGNTIYF. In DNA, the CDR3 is TGTGCCAGCAGCTTAGCGATCTCTGGAAACACCATATATTTT.

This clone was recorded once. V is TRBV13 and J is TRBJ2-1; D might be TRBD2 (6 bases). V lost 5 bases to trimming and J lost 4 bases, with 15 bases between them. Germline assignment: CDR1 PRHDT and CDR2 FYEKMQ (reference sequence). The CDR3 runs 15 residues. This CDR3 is CASSPGGVTYNEQFF. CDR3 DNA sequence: TGTGCCAGCAGCCCCGGCGGGGTGACTTACAATGAGCAGTTCTTC.

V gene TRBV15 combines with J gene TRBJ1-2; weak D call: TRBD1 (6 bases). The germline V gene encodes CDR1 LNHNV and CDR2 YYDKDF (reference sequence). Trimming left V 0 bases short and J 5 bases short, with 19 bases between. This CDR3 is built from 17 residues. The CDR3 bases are TGTGCCACCAGCAGAGATGATCAGGGGTGGGGGATTTATGGCTACACCTTC. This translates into CATSRDDQGWGIYGYTF.

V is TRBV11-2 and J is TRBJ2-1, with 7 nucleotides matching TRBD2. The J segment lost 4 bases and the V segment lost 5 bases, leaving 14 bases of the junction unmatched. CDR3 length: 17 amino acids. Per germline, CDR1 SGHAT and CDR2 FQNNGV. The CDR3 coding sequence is TGTGCCAGCAGCCCGGACCCTAGGACTAGTCCTTACAATGAGCAGTTCTTC. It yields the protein CASSPDPRTSPYNEQFF.

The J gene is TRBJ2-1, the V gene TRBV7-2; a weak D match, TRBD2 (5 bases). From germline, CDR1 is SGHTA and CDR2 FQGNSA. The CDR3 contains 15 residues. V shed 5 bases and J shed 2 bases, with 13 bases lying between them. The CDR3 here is CASSPRRPPYNEQFF. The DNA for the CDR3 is TGTGCCAGCAGCCCCCGGAGGCCACCCTACAATGAGCAGTTCTTC.